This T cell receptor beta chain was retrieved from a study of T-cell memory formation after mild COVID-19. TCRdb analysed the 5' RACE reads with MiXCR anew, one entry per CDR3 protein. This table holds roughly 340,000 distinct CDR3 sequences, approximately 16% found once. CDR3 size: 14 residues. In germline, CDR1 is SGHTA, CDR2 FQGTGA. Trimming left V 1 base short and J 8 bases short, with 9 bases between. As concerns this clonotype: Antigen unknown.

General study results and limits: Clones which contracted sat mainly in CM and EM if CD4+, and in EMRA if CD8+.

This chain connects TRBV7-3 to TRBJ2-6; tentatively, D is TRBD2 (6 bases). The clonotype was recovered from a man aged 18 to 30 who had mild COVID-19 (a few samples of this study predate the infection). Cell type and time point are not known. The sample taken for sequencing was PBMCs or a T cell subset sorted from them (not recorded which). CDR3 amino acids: CASSLRGRPNVLTF. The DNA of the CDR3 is TGTGCCAGCAGCTTAAGAGGGAGGCCCAACGTCCTGACTTTC. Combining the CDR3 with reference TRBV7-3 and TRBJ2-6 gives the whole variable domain GAGVSQTPSNKVTEKGKYVELRCDPISGHTALYWYRQSLGQGPEFLIYFQGTGAADDSGLPNDRFFAVRPEGSVSTLKIQRTERGDSAVYLCASSLRGRPNVLTFGAGSRLTVL.